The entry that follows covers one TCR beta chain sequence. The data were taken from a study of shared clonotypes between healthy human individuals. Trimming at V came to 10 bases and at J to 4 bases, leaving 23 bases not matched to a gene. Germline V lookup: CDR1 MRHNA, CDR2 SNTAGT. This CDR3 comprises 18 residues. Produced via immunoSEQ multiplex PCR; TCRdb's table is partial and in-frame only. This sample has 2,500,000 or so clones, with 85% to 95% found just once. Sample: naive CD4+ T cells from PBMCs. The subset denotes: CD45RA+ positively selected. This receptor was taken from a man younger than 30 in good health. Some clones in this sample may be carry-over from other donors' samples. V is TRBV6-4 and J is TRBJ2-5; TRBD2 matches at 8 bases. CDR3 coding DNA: TGTGCCATACTTACCCCCCCGGGAAGCGGGAGTAGAGGAGAGACCCAGTACTTC. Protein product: CAILTPPGSGSRGETQYF.